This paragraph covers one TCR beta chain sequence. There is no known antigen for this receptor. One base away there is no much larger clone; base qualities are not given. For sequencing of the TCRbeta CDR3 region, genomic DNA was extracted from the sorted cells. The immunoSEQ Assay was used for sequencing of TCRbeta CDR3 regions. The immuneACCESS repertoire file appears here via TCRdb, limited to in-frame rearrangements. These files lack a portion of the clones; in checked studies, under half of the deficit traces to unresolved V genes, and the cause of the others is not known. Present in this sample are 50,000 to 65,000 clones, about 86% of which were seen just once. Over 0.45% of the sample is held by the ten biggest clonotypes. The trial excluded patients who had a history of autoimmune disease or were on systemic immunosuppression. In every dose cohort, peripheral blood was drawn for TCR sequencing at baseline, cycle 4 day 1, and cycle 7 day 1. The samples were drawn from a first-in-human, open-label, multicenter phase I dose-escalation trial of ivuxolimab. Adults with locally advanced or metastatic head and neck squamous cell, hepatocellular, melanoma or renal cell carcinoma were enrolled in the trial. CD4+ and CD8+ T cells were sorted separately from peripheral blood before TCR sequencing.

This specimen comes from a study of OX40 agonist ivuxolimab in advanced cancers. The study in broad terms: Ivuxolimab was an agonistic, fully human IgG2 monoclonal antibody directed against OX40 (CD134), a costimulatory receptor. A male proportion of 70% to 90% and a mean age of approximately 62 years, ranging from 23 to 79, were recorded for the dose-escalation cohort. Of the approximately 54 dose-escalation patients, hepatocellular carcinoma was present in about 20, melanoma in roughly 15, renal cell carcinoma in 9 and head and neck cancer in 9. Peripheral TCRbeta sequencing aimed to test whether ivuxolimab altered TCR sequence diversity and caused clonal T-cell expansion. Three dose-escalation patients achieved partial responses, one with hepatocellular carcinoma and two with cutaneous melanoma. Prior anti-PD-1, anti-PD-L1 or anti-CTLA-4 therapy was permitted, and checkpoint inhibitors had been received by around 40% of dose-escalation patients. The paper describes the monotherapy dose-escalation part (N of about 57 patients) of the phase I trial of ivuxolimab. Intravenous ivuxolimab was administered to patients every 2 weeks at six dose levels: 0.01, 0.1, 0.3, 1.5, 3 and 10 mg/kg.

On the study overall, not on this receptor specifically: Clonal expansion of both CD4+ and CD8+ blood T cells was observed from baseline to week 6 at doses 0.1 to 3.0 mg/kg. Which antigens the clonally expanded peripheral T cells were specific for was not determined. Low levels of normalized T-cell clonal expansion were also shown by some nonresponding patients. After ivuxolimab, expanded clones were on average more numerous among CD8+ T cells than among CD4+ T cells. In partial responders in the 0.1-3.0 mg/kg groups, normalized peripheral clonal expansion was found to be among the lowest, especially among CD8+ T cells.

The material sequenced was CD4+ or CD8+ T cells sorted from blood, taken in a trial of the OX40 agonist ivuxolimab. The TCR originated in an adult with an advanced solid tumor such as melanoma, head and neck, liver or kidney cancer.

At the DNA level, the sequence is TGCGCCAGCAGCTTGGTGTACCGGGGATCGAACACTGAAGCTTTCTTT. Protein translation: CASSLVYRGSNTEAFF. This chain is built from TRBV5-1 and TRBJ1-1; no D gene call is confident. The CDR3 goes from the cysteine to the phenylalanine over 16 residues. Left in the record is the CDR3 DNA by itself, 48 bases read in frame from the first base. The junction shows trimming of 0 bases on V and 1 base on J, plus 13 bases between the germline ends. CDR1 and CDR2, per the germline V gene, are SGHRS and YFSETQ.